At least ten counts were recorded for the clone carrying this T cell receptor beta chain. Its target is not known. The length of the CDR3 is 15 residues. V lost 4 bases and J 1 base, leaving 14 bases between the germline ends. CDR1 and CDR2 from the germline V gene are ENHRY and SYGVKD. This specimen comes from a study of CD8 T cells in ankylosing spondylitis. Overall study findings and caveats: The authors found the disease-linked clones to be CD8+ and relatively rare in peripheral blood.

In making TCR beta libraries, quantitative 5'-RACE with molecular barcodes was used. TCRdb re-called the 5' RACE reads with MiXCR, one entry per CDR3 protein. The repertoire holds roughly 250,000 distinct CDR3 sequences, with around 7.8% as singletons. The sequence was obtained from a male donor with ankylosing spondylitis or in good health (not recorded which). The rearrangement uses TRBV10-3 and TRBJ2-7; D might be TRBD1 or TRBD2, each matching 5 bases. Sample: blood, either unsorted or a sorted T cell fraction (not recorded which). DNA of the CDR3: TGTGCCATCAGTGGCCTAGGGACGGGTTCCTACGAGCAGTACTTC. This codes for CAISGLGTGSYEQYF.